This T cell receptor beta chain was recovered during a study of CD8 T cells in ankylosing spondylitis. As the method for making TCR beta libraries, quantitative 5'-RACE with molecular barcodes was used. Via MiXCR, TCRdb re-called the 5' RACE reads, giving one row per CDR3 protein. The sample has approximately 40,000 distinct CDR3 sequences, approximately 6% seen once. The CDR3 covers 13 residues. The V gene lost 5 bases and the J gene lost 3 bases, with 10 bases spanning the gap. At least ten counts were recorded for this clonotype. Its antigen is currently unknown. The study's findings and limits: Peripheral blood samples showed relatively rare disease-linked clones, and these clones were CD8+. The study looked at matched synovial fluid samples from ankylosing spondylitis patients. Disease-linked clones were reported to be significantly enriched there. Past studies reported some motif variants in reactive arthritis synovial fluid and blood.

The chain links TRBV12-3 or TRBV12-4 to TRBJ1-1, with D possibly being TRBD1 (6 bases). The sample consisted of blood, either unsorted or a sorted T cell fraction (not recorded which). The receptor comes from a male donor with ankylosing spondylitis or in good health (not recorded which). This CDR3 is CASSAYRDTEAFF. Written as DNA, the CDR3 is TGTGCCAGCAGTGCCTACAGGGACACTGAAGCTTTCTTT.